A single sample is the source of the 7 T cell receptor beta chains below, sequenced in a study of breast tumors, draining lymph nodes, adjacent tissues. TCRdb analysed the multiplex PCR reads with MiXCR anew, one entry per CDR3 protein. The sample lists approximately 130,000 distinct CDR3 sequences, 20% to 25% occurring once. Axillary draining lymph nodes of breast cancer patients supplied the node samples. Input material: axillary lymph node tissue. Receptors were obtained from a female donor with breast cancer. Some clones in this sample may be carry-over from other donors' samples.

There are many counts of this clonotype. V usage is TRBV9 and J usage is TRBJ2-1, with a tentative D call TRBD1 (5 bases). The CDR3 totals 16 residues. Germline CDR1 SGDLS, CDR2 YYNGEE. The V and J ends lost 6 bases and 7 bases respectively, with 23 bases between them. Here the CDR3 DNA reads TGTGCCAGCACCAACCGTGACAGAACCGAACTTAATGAGCAGTTCTTC. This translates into CASTNRDRTELNEQFF.

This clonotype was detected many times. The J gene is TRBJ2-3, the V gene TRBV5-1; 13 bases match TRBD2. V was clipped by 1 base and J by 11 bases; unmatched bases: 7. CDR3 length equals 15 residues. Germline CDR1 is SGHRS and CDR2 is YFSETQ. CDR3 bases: TGCGCCAGCAGCTTGAGACTAGCGGGAGGTGATGGGCAGTATTTT. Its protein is CASSLRLAGGDGQYF. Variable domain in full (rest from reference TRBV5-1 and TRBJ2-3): KAGVTQTPRYLIKTRGQQVTLSCSPISGHRSVSWYQQTPGQGLQFLFEYFSETQRNKGNFPGRFSGRQFSNSRSEMNVSTLELGDSALYLCASSLRLAGGDGQYFGPGTRLTVL.

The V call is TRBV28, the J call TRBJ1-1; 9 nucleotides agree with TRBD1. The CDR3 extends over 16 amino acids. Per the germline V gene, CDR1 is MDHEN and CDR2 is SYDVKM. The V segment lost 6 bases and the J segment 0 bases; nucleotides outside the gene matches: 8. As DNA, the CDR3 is TGTGCCAGCAGACTCGACAGGGGGAACATGAACACTGAAGCTTTCTTT. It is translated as CASRLDRGNMNTEAFF. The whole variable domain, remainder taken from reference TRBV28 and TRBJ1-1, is DVKVTQSSRYLVKRTGEKVFLECVQDMDHENMFWYRQDPGLGLRLIYFSYDVKMKEKGDIPEGYSVSREKKERFSLILESASTNQTSMYLCASRLDRGNMNTEAFFGQGTRLTVV.

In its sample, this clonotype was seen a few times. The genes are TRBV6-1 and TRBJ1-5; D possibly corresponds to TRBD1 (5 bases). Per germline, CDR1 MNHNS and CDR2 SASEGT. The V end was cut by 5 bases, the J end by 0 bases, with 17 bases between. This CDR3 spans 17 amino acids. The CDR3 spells CASSPKTGAYSNQPQHF. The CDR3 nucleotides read TGTGCCAGCAGTCCCAAAACAGGAGCCTATAGCAATCAGCCCCAGCATTTT.

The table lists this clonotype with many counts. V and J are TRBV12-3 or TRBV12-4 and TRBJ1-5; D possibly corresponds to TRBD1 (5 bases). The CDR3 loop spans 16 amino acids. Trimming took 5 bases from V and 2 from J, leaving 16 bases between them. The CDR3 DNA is TGTGCCAGCAGTCCCGGGACCAGTGGCGGCAATCAGCCCCAGCATTTT. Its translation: CASSPGTSGGNQPQHF.

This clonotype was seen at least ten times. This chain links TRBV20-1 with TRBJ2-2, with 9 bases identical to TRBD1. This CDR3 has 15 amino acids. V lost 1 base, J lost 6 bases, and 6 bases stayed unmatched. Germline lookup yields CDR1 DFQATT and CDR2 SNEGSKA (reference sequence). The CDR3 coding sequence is TGCAGTGCTAGAGGCCCCGGGACAGGGTCCGGGGAGCTGTTTTTT. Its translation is CSARGPGTGSGELFF.

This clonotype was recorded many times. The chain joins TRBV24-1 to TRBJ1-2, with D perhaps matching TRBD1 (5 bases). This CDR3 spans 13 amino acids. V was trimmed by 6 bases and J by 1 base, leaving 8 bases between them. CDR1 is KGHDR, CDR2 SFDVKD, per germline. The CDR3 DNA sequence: TGTGCCACCAGTAGTCAGGGTAACTATGGCTACACCTTC. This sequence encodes CATSSQGNYGYTF.